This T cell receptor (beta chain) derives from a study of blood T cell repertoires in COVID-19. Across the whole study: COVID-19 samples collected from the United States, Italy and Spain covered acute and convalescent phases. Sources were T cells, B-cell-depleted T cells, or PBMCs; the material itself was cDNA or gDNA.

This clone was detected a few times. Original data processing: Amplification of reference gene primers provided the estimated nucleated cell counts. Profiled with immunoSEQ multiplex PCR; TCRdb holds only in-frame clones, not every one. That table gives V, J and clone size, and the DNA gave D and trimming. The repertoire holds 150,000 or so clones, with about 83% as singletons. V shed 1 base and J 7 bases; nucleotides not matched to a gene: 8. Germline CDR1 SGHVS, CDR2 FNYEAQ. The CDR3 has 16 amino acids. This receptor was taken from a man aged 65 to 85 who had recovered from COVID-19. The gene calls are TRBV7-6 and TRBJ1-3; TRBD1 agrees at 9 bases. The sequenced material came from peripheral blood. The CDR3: CASSLGSGQGWNTIYF. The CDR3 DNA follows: TGTGCCAGCAGCTTAGGGTCGGGACAGGGTTGGAACACCATATATTTT.